This T cell receptor beta chain originates from a study of cytomegalovirus exposure and HLA in healthy donors. Each donor's status was that of a healthy bone marrow donor. Study-level points and caveats: Common viral pathogens were later found to be apparently linked to several of the most significant clusters. Later analysis associated a missense DCLRE1C variant with TCR beta V- and J-gene trimming.

Primers: 60 Vbeta forward and 13 Jbeta reverse. Sequenced by immunoSEQ multiplex PCR; TCRdb stores in-frame clones only, minus some. The data contain about 120,000 clones, roughly 76% of them singletons. With regard to this clone: Its antigen is still unknown.

The germline gives CDR1 SNHLY, CDR2 FYNNEI. The CDR3 is made up of 14 amino acids. With V trimmed by 7 bases and J by 0 bases, 4 bases remained unmatched. The specimen sequenced was PBMCs. The chain employs TRBV2 and TRBJ2-3, with 7 bases that match TRBD2. The source of this sequence is a man between 25 and 39 years old in good health and CMV-seronegative. Here the CDR3 reads CASMGGGSTDTQYF. The DNA of the CDR3 is TGTGCCAGCATGGGGGGGGGAAGCACAGATACGCAGTATTTT.